A single sample is the source of the 16 T cell receptor beta chains below, sequenced in a study of blood T cell repertoires in COVID-19. Generated by immunoSEQ multiplex PCR, the TCRdb table keeps only in-frame clones and is missing some. Of about 240,000 clones in the sample, roughly 76% were seen once. The sample was peripheral blood. The receptors here all came from a woman older than 75 with COVID-19, enrolled during active disease.

The chain combines TRBV5-4 with TRBJ1-2, with 7 nucleotides matching TRBD1. V lost 2 bases to trimming and J lost 2 bases; unmatched junction nucleotides: 3. The CDR3 is 14 residues long. Germline CDR1 SGHNT, CDR2 YYREEE (reference sequence). CDR3 sequence (DNA): TGTGCCAGCAGCTTAGGACAGGAGAACTATGGCTACACCTTC. Translated, it gives CASSLGQENYGYTF. Based on the CDR3 plus reference TRBV5-4 and TRBJ1-2, the full variable domain is ETGVTQSPTHLIKTRGQQVTLRCSSQSGHNTVSWYQQALGQGPQFIFQYYREEENGRGNFPPRFSGLQFPNYSSELNVNALELDDSALYLCASSLGQENYGYTFGSGTRLTVV.

This clone has only one observation. The chain couples TRBV19 to TRBJ1-1; no firm D call. This CDR3 region has 14 residues. V lost 4 bases, J lost 0 bases, and 9 bases lay in between. Germline CDR1 and CDR2: LNHDA and SQIVND (reference sequence). This chain's CDR3 is CASSNTGLNTEAFF. CDR3 coding DNA: TGTGCCAGTAGTAATACTGGGCTGAACACTGAAGCTTTCTTT. Combining the CDR3 with reference TRBV19 and TRBJ1-1 gives the whole variable domain DGGITQSPKYLFRKEGQNVTLSCEQNLNHDAMYWYRQDPGQGLRLIYYSQIVNDFQKGDIAEGYSVSREKKESFPLTVTSAQKNPTAFYLCASSNTGLNTEAFFGQGTRLTVV.

The chain links TRBV7-6 to TRBJ2-1; TRBD2 aligns across 12 bases. The CDR3 runs 15 residues. Per germline, CDR1 SGHVS and CDR2 FNYEAQ. The V segment lost 5 bases and the J segment 6 bases; nucleotides outside the gene matches: 5. CDR3 sequence (DNA): TGTGCCAGCAGCGTCCCGGGACTAGCGGGCAATGAGCAGTTCTTC. It specifies CASSVPGLAGNEQFF.

The chain uses TRBV3-1 (or the pseudogene TRBV3-2) and TRBJ2-7; the D gene is possibly TRBD2 (5 bases). The CDR3 length is 14 residues. Germline V lookup: CDR1 LGHDT, CDR2 YNNKEL (reference sequence). The V end was cut by 8 bases, the J end by 4 bases, with 18 bases between. The CDR3 loop is CASARGFPPYEQYF. DNA for the CDR3: TGTGCCAGCGCCCGAGGGTTTCCCCCGTACGAGCAGTACTTC.

This chain joins TRBV3-1 (or the pseudogene TRBV3-2) and TRBJ1-1; a weak D match, TRBD1 (6 bases). V shed 1 base and J shed 1 base, with 10 bases lying between them. The germline gives CDR1 LGHDT, CDR2 YNNKEL (reference sequence). The CDR3 extends over 15 amino acids. The CDR3 nucleotides read TGTGCCAGCAGCCAAGGCTCCAGGGGGAACACTGAAGCTTTCTTT. The encoded protein is CASSQGSRGNTEAFF.

This clone was detected only a few times. The genes are TRBV7-2 and TRBJ1-1; D is uncertain. The CDR3 loop spans 14 amino acids. The germline V gene encodes CDR1 SGHTA and CDR2 FQGNSA. Trimming cost V 2 bases and J 0 bases, with 7 bases left between them. CDR3 protein: CASSLYSMNTEAFF. As DNA, the CDR3 is TGTGCCAGCAGCTTATACAGCATGAACACTGAAGCTTTCTTT.

V usage is TRBV14 and J usage is TRBJ2-1; the match to TRBD2 covers 9 bases. This CDR3 contains 16 residues. From germline, CDR1 is SGHDN and CDR2 FVKESK. Trimming cost V 4 bases and J 0 bases; bases outside gene matches: 4. In DNA form, the CDR3 reads TGTGCCAGCAGCCCCCTAGCGGGGAGCTCCTACAATGAGCAGTTCTTC. It codes for CASSPLAGSSYNEQFF.

The chain employs TRBV5-1 and TRBJ2-7; 7 nucleotides match TRBD1. Losses at the gene ends were 4 bases for V and 7 bases for J; bases not matched to a gene: 5. CDR3 size: 12 residues. In germline, CDR1 is SGHRS, CDR2 YFSETQ. Here the CDR3 DNA reads TGCGCCAGCAGCAGCAACAGGGGAGAGCAGTACTTC. Protein: CASSSNRGEQYF. Full variable domain (remainder filled in from reference TRBV5-1 and TRBJ2-7): KAGVTQTPRYLIKTRGQQVTLSCSPISGHRSVSWYQQTPGQGLQFLFEYFSETQRNKGNFPGRFSGRQFSNSRSEMNVSTLELGDSALYLCASSSNRGEQYFGPGTRLTVT.

The chain couples TRBV4-1 to TRBJ1-5, with TRBD1 matching over 8 bases. CDR3 length: 15 amino acids. V lost 1 base and J lost 6; bases outside the gene matches: 5. CDR1 is MGHRA, CDR2 YSYEKL, per germline. CDR3 DNA: TGCGCCAGCAGCCAAGCTCAGGGGGCAACTCAGCCCCAGCATTTT. It translates to CASSQAQGATQPQHF.

The J gene is TRBJ2-7, the V gene TRBV19, with a weak D call TRBD2 (5 bases). V lost 3 bases, J lost 2 bases, and 14 bases lay in between. This CDR3 comprises 15 residues. Looked up from germline, CDR1 is LNHDA and CDR2 is SQIVND (reference sequence). In DNA form, the CDR3 reads TGTGCCAGTAGTATCGTCAGCGGTACAACCTACGAGCAGTACTTC. Protein: CASSIVSGTTYEQYF.

The chain carries TRBV2 and TRBJ2-2; TRBD2 matches 7 bases. Losses at the gene ends were 6 bases for V and 0 bases for J; bases not matched to a gene: 1. Germline loops: CDR1 SNHLY, CDR2 FYNNEI. The CDR3 spans 14 residues. CDR3 coding DNA: TGTGCCAGCAGAGCGGGACCGAACACCGGGGAGCTGTTTTTT. Protein product: CASRAGPNTGELFF.

The chain has TRBV7-8 and TRBJ2-1; 9 bases align to TRBD1. The length of the CDR3 is 23 residues. Trimming took 5 bases from V and 3 from J; bases not matched to a gene: 29. In germline, CDR1 is SGHVS, CDR2 FQNEAQ. The CDR3 DNA reads as TGTGCCAGCAGCCGTCCGGGACAGGGAATTCGCAGGGGAGTAGCGGATCACTACAATGAGCAGTTCTTC. Encoded protein: CASSRPGQGIRRGVADHYNEQFF. The full variable domain, with the rest looked up from reference TRBV7-8 and TRBJ2-1, is GAGVSQSPRYKVAKRGQDVALRCDPISGHVSLFWYQQALGQGPEFLTYFQNEAQLDKSGLPSDRFFAERPEGSVSTLKIQRTQQEDSAVYLCASSRPGQGIRRGVADHYNEQFFGPGTRLTVL.

A remark on this clone: One end of the junction does not line up with germline, which may come from a read error. The J gene is TRBJ2-1, the V gene TRBV12-3 or TRBV12-4, with TRBD2 identical over 10 bases. CDR3 length equals 12 residues. CDR3 sequence reads: CASSLAGEEQFF. CDR3 nucleotide sequence: TGTGCCAGCAGTCTAGCGGGAGAAGAGCAGTTCTTC.

This chain connects TRBV9 to TRBJ1-3; D unclear. V lost 4 bases and J 4 bases, leaving 9 bases between the germline ends. Germline-derived CDR1 and CDR2 are SGDLS and YYNGEE. The CDR3 has 13 amino acids. The CDR3: CASSTQIGNTIYF. Here the CDR3 DNA reads TGTGCCAGCAGCACCCAGATAGGAAACACCATATATTTT. The whole variable domain, remainder taken from reference TRBV9 and TRBJ1-3, is DSGVTQTPKHLITATGQRVTLRCSPRSGDLSVYWYQQSLDQGLQFLIQYYNGEERAKGNILERFSAQQFPDLHSELNLSSLELGDSALYFCASSTQIGNTIYFGEGSWLTVV.

The count of this clone is one. V usage is TRBV19 and J usage is TRBJ1-2, with TRBD1 matching over 7 bases. Germline CDR1 reads LNHDA; CDR2 reads SQIVND (reference sequence). The CDR3 has 16 amino acids. The J segment lost 5 bases and the V segment lost 4 bases, leaving 13 bases of the junction unmatched. The CDR3 loop reads CASSKDSTGTVYGYTF. The CDR3 nucleotides read TGTGCCAGTAGTAAAGATTCGACAGGGACGGTATATGGCTACACCTTC.

The chain uses TRBV4-1 and TRBJ1-2; D remains ambiguous. V was shortened by 0 bases and J by 6 bases, with 11 bases between the two germline ends. The CDR3 extends over 14 amino acids. The germline CDR1 and CDR2 sequences are MGHRA and YSYEKL. The CDR3 bases are TGCGCCAGCAGCCAAGATCGTTTGGGAGATGGCTACACCTTC. Protein: CASSQDRLGDGYTF.